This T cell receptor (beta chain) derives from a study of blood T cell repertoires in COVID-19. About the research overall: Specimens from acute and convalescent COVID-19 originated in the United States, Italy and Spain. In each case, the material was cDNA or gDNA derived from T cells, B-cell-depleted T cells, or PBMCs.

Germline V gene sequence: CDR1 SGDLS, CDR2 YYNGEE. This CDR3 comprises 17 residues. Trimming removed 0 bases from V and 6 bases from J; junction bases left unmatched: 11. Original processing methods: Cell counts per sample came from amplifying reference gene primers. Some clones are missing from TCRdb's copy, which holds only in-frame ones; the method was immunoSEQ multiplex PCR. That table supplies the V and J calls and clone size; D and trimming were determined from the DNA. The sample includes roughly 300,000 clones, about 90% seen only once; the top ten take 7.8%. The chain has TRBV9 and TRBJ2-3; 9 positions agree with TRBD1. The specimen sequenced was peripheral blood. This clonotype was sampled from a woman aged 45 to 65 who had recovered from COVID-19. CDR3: CASSVGPGQGRADTQYF. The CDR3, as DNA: TGTGCCAGCAGCGTAGGACCGGGACAGGGACGGGCGGATACGCAGTATTTT.